The text below deals with one T cell receptor beta chain. The antigen is undetermined. This sample was included in a study of graft-versus-host responses after intestinal transplantation. At the level of the study: Transplants given to recipients were multivisceral, liver-intestinal, or isolated intestinal.

The method was immunoSEQ multiplex PCR; TCRdb's version includes in-frame clones alone and lacks a portion of them. The sample lists over 45,000 clones; around 93% were seen once. The length of the CDR3 is 15 residues. CDR1 is SGHTA and CDR2 is FQGNSA in the germline V gene. V trimming: 7 bases; J trimming: 10 bases; junction bases outside the gene matches: 16. Overall study results and limits: GvH clones appeared in recipient marrow, some first in ileum or blood. When patients had graft-donor T cell macrochimerism, their allografts held high graft-versus-host to host-versus-graft clonal ratios. An association linked early post-transplant HvG declines with peak circulating GvH clone levels.

The sequence came from a human patient who received an intestinal transplant, so some T cells may come from the graft donor. J is TRBJ1-1 and V is TRBV7-2; 9 bases align to TRBD1. This specimen was PBMCs, taken more than 750 days after a first intestinal transplant, on the day of a second. The CDR3 region is CASTPHGTGSARAFF. DNA of the CDR3: TGTGCCAGCACGCCGCACGGGACAGGGTCAGCTCGAGCTTTCTTT. Complete variable domain (other parts from reference TRBV7-2 and TRBJ1-1): GAGVSQSPSNKVTEKGKDVELRCDPISGHTALYWYRQSLGQGLEFLIYFQGNSAPDKSGLPSDRFSAERTGGSVSTLTIQRTQQEDSAVYLCASTPHGTGSARAFFGQGTRLTVV.